This is a list of T cell receptor beta chains from one sample in a study of Graves' ophthalmopathy and Graves' hyperthyroidism. One entry per CDR3 protein, called by TCRdb with MiXCR from the multiplex PCR reads. The sample yields a few hundred thousand distinct CDR3 sequences, roughly 15% seen once. The specimen sequenced was peripheral blood. Source of these receptors: a woman under 30 with stable Graves' hyperthyroidism. The CDR3 runs from the conserved cysteine through the conserved F or W. Each record gives: CDR3 DNA, CDR3 protein, J gene, clone size, V gene, D gene. A D gene is named only where the DNA matches it firmly. Clone size, where shown, is once, few, many, or a class for clones that have expanded.

TGTGCCAGCAGTACCGGGACATTTAATCTAAACTATGGCTACACCTTC | CASSTGTFNLNYGYTF | TRBJ1-2 | many | TRBV28 | -
TGTGCCAGCAAACTAGCGGGAGCGTCCTACGAGCAGTACTTC | CASKLAGASYEQYF | TRBJ2-7 | - | TRBV28 | TRBD2
TGCAGTGCTAGAGATCTAACAGGGACCTCACCCCTCCACTTT | CSARDLTGTSPLHF | TRBJ1-6 | many | TRBV20-1 | -
TGTGCCAGTAGTCCTCGAAACCAGCACTACACCTTC | CASSPRNQHYTF | TRBJ1-2 | many | TRBV19 | -
TGTGCCACCCGAGCCGGGACAGGCTATAATTCACCCCTCCACTTT | CATRAGTGYNSPLHF | TRBJ1-6 | many | TRBV27 | TRBD1
TGTGCCAGCAGCGGTCACTGGGGCGAAACCGGGGAGCTGTTTTTT | CASSGHWGETGELFF | TRBJ2-2 | many | TRBV4-2 | -
TGTGCCAGCAGCTTTTTGACTAGCGGGGAAGTAAGGGAGACCCAGTACTTC | CASSFLTSGEVRETQYF | TRBJ2-5 | - | TRBV11-1 | TRBD2
TGTGCCAGCAGCTTACCCAGCGGGGGGGATTACGAGCAGTACTTC | CASSLPSGGDYEQYF | TRBJ2-7 | - | TRBV5-6 | TRBD2
TGTGCCAGCAGTTTAGAACTAGCCTACCACATTCAGTACTTC | CASSLELAYHIQYF | TRBJ2-4 | - | TRBV12-3/TRBV12-4 | -
TGTGCCAGCAGTGAAAGTGGCAACCGCTACGAGCAGTACTTC | CASSESGNRYEQYF | TRBJ2-7 | - | TRBV6-1 | -
TGTGCCACCAGTACAACAACAGGGGGGGAAAGTAGTCGGGAGCTGTTTTTT | CATSTTTGGESSRELFF | TRBJ2-2 | many | TRBV24-1 | -
TGTGCCAGCAGTTACTCCACAGGGGCTGGAAACACCATATATTTT | CASSYSTGAGNTIYF | TRBJ1-3 | many | TRBV6-5 | TRBD1
TGCAGCGTTGTGAAGGGGGGTAACAGCTATGGCTACACCTTC | CSVVKGGNSYGYTF | TRBJ1-2 | many | TRBV29-1 | -
TGTGCCAGTAGCCCAGGACAGGGGGCGTCTCAGCCCCAGCATTTT | CASSPGQGASQPQHF | TRBJ1-5 | many | TRBV19 | TRBD1
TGTGCCAGCAGTGGCCACCCCGGGACAACGAAATCGGGGGAGACCCAGTACTTC | CASSGHPGTTKSGETQYF | TRBJ2-5 | many | TRBV25-1 | -
TGCAGTGCTAGCGGGCAGGTCCAAGAGACCCAGTACTTC | CSASGQVQETQYF | TRBJ2-5 | many | TRBV20-1 | -
TGTGCCAGCAGTGAAACTCGCTACGAGCAGTACTTC | CASSETRYEQYF | TRBJ2-7 | many | TRBV6-1 | -
TGCAGTGCTAGCCCACCGGGACAGGGGGCTTACGAGCAGTACTTC | CSASPPGQGAYEQYF | TRBJ2-7 | many | TRBV20-1 | TRBD1
TGTGCCAGCAGATACGACAGAGGCGATCTCTATGGCTACACCTTC | CASRYDRGDLYGYTF | TRBJ1-2 | many | TRBV6-2/TRBV6-3 | -
TGTGCCAGCAGCACCTGGACAGGAGAGACCCAGTACTTC | CASSTWTGETQYF | TRBJ2-5 | - | TRBV7-8 | TRBD1
TGTGCCAGCAGCTTAGATGCAGGGGAGCGTTCACCCCTCCACTTT | CASSLDAGERSPLHF | TRBJ1-6 | - | TRBV7-9 | -
TGTGCCACCAGTGACCTGGACTTAGCTAACTATGGCTACACCTTC | CATSDLDLANYGYTF | TRBJ1-2 | many | TRBV24-1 | -
TGTGCCAGTAGTATGGGTAGGAGAGGCGAGCAGTACTTC | CASSMGRRGEQYF | TRBJ2-7 | many | TRBV19 | -
TGCGCCAGCACCAAGACAGGGGGAAACGTTCGGACTGAAGCTTTCTTT | CASTKTGGNVRTEAFF | TRBJ1-1 | many | TRBV5-1 | TRBD1
TGCGCCAGCAGCTTGGGGTCAGGGGGCACTGAAGCTTTCTTT | CASSLGSGGTEAFF | TRBJ1-1 | many | TRBV5-1 | TRBD1
TGTGCCAGCAGCGGAGGACAGGCTTCACCCCTCCACTTT | CASSGGQASPLHF | TRBJ1-6 | many | TRBV9 | TRBD1
TGTGCCAGCAGCTTAGGAGGGCCGGGACAGACGAATTCACCCCTCCACTTT | CASSLGGPGQTNSPLHF | TRBJ1-6 | many | TRBV7-3 | TRBD1
TGCAGCGTTGTGGACAGGGGCCGGAACACTGAAGCTTTCTTT | CSVVDRGRNTEAFF | TRBJ1-1 | many | TRBV29-1 | TRBD1
TGTGCCAGCAGTATACGGCCACGTGAGGCCGGGGAGCTGTTGTTT | CASSIRPREAGELLF | TRBJ2-2 | - | TRBV11-3 | -
TGCGCCAGCAGCTTGACGCGTCAGAACGAGCAGTACTTC | CASSLTRQNEQYF | TRBJ2-7 | many | TRBV5-1 | -
TGTGCCACAGTCGCCGGGACTAGCGGACAAGAGACCCAGTACTTC | CATVAGTSGQETQYF | TRBJ2-5 | - | TRBV12-3/TRBV12-4 | TRBD2
TGTGCCAGCAGCCCCGTGAGGGGGTCGGTCACCGGGGAGCTGTTTTTT | CASSPVRGSVTGELFF | TRBJ2-2 | many | TRBV7-9 | -
TGTGCCAGCAGCTCCCGACCAGGGGAGACCCAGTACTTC | CASSSRPGETQYF | TRBJ2-5 | many | TRBV7-2 | -
TGCAGTGCTAGAGTAGGGACAGGGGGAGGGCTTGGCTACACCTTC | CSARVGTGGGLGYTF | TRBJ1-2 | many | TRBV20-1 | TRBD1
TGTGCCAGTAGTCGGGCCGCGAGAGAATACACCGGGGAGCTGTTTTTT | CASSRAAREYTGELFF | TRBJ2-2 | many | TRBV19 | -
TGTGCCAGCAGTCCAAAGGGGGCTTGGTCACCCCTCCACTTT | CASSPKGAWSPLHF | TRBJ1-6 | - | TRBV6-1 | TRBD1
TGCAGTGCTAGAGATGTCGGGCGGGTAGATCAGCCCCAGCATTTT | CSARDVGRVDQPQHF | TRBJ1-5 | many | TRBV20-1 | -
TGTGCCAGCAGTGCAGGGGGTGGCAATCAGCCCCAGCATTTT | CASSAGGGNQPQHF | TRBJ1-5 | many | TRBV12-3/TRBV12-4 | TRBD1
TGTGCCAGCAGGACAGGGAACGGGAATGAAAAACTGTTTTTT | CASRTGNGNEKLFF | TRBJ1-4 | few | TRBV6-1 | TRBD1
TGTGCCAGCAGCTTAGTCGGGACGGTCCAAGAGACCCAGTACTTC | CASSLVGTVQETQYF | TRBJ2-5 | many | TRBV11-3 | -
TGTGCCATCAGTGACCCCCGGGCCCCATATCCCAATGAGCAGTTCTTC | CAISDPRAPYPNEQFF | TRBJ2-1 | few | TRBV10-3 | -
TGCAGCGGGATCCAGGGGGCCTTAGATCAGCCCCAGCATTTT | CSGIQGALDQPQHF | TRBJ1-5 | few | TRBV20-1 | TRBD1
TGCGCCAGCAGCCAAGAGCTCAGGGCCCTTGGCTATGGCTACACCTTC | CASSQELRALGYGYTF | TRBJ1-2 | many | TRBV4-1 | -
TGCGCCAGCAGCTCCACCTCGGGAGACACTGAAGCTTTCTTT | CASSSTSGDTEAFF | TRBJ1-1 | few | TRBV5-1 | -
TGTGCCAGCAGCCTTCCACGGGCGCGGAACTATGGCTACACCTTC | CASSLPRARNYGYTF | TRBJ1-2 | many | TRBV6-2/TRBV6-3 | -
TGTGCCAGCGGGGCTGGGGGGAACACTGAAGCTTTCTTT | CASGAGGNTEAFF | TRBJ1-1 | few | TRBV9 | -
TGCAGCGTTGCGGGACAGGGCATCCAAGAGACCCAGTACTTC | CSVAGQGIQETQYF | TRBJ2-5 | many | TRBV29-1 | TRBD1
TGCGCCAGCAGCCTTGGTGGGGGGCGGGGGACTGAAGCTTTCTTT | CASSLGGGRGTEAFF | TRBJ1-1 | few | TRBV4-1 | -
TGTGCCAGCAGTTTAACTGGGAACAATCAGCCCCAGCATTTT | CASSLTGNNQPQHF | TRBJ1-5 | many | TRBV12-3/TRBV12-4 | -
TGTGCCAGCAGTCCAGGGGGCGCTTACGGGGAGCTGTTTTTT | CASSPGGAYGELFF | TRBJ2-2 | few | TRBV6-2/TRBV6-3 | TRBD1
TGCAGTGCTAGACACCCGGGCACAGACGAAGCTTTCTTT | CSARHPGTDEAFF | TRBJ1-1 | many | TRBV20-1 | -
TGTGCCAGCAGGACAGGGGTGACGACTGAAGCTTTCTTT | CASRTGVTTEAFF | TRBJ1-1 | many | TRBV7-9 | TRBD1
TGCGCCAGCTGGGACGGACAGGGAGTCTCTGGGGCCAACGTCCTGACTTTC | CASWDGQGVSGANVLTF | TRBJ2-6 | - | TRBV5-1 | TRBD1
TGTGCCAGCAGTTACGTGGCAGCGAACACTGAAGCTTTCTTT | CASSYVAANTEAFF | TRBJ1-1 | many | TRBV6-2/TRBV6-3 | -
TGTGCCAGCAGCTTAGGGGACAGGGCGTCCTACGAGCAGTACTTC | CASSLGDRASYEQYF | TRBJ2-7 | many | TRBV7-9 | TRBD1